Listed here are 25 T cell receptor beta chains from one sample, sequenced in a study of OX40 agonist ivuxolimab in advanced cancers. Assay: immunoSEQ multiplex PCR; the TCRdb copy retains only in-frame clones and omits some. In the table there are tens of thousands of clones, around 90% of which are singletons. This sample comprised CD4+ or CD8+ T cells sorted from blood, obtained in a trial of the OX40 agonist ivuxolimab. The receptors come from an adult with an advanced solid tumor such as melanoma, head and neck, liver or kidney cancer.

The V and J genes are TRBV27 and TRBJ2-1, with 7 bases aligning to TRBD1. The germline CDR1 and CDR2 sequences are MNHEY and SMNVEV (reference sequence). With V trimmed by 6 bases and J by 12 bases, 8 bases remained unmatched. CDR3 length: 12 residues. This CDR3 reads CASSLIGQVQFF. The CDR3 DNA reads TGTGCCAGCAGCCTCATAGGACAGGTGCAGTTCTTC.

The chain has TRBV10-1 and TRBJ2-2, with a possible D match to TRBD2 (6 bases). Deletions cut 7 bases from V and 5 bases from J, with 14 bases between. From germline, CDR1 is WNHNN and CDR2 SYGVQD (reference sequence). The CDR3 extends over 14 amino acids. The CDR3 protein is CASKAAAGTGELFF. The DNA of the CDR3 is TGCGCCAGCAAGGCGGCCGCGGGGACCGGGGAGCTGTTTTTT.

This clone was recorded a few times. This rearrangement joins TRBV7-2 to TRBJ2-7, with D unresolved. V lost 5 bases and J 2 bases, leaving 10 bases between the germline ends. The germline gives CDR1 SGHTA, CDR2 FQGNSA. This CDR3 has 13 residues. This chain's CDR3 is CASSPLGPYEQYF. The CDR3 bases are TGTGCCAGCAGCCCTTTGGGCCCCTACGAGCAGTACTTC.

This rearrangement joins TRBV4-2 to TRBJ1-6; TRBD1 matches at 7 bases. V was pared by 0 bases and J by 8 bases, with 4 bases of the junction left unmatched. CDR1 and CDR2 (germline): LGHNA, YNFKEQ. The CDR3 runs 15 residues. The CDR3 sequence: CASSQEKGAYSPLHF. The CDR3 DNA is TGTGCCAGCAGCCAAGAAAAGGGGGCCTATTCACCCCTCCACTTT.

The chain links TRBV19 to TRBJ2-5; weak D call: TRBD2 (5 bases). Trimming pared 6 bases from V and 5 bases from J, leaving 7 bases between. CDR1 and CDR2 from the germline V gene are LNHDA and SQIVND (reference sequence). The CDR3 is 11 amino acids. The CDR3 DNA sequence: TGTGCCAGTAGCCGAGGGGAGACCCAGTACTTC. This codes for CASSRGETQYF.

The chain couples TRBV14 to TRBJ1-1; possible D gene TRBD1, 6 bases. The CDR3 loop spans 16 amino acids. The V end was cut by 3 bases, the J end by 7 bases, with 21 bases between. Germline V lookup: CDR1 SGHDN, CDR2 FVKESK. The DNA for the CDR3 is TGTGCCAGCAGCCAGACGGGACACCGGTTGTTGGGTGAAGCTTTCTTT. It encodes CASSQTGHRLLGEAFF.

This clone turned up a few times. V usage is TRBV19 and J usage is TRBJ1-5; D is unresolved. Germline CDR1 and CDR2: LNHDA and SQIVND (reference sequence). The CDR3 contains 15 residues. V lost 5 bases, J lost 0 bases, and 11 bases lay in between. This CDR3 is CASSEGYHSNQPQHF. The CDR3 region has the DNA TGTGCCAGTAGTGAAGGGTACCATAGCAATCAGCCCCAGCATTTT.

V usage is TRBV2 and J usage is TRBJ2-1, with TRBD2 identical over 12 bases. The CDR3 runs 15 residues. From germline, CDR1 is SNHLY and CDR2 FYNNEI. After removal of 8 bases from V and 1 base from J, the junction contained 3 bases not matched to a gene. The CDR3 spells CASSTSGRSYNEQFF. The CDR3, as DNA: TGTGCCAGCTCGACTAGCGGGAGATCCTACAATGAGCAGTTCTTC.

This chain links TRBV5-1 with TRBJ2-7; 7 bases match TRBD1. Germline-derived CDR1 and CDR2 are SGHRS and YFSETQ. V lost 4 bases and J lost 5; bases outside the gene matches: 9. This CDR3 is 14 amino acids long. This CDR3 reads CASSLERGHDEQYF. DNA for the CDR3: TGCGCCAGCAGCCTCGAAAGGGGGCATGACGAGCAGTACTTC.

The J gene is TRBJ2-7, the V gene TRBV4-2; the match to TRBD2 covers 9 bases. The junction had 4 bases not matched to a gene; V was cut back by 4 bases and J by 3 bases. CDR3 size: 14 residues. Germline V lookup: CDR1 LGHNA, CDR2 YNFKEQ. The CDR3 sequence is CASSPGTSIYEQYF. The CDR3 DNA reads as TGTGCCAGCAGCCCCGGGACTAGCATCTACGAGCAGTACTTC.

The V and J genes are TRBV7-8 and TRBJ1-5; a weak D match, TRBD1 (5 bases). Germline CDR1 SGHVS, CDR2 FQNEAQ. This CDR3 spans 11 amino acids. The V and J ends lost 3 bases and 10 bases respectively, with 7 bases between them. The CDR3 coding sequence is TGTGCCAGCAGCTTGGGGGGACCCCAGCATTTT. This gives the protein CASSLGGPQHF.

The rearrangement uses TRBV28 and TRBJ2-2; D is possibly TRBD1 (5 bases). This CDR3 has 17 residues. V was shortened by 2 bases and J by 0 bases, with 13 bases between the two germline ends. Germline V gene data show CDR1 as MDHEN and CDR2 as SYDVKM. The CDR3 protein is CASSLRWGTTNTGELFF. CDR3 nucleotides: TGTGCCAGCAGTTTAAGGTGGGGCACAACGAACACCGGGGAGCTGTTTTTT.

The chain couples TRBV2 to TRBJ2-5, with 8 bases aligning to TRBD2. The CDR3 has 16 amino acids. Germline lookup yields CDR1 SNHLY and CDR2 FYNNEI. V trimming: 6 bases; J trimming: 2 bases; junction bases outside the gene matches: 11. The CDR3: CASRTGGVGRQETQYF. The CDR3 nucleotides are TGTGCCAGCAGAACGGGGGGGGTTGGAAGACAAGAGACCCAGTACTTC. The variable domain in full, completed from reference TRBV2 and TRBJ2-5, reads EPEVTQTPSHQVTQMGQEVILRCVPISNHLYFYWYRQILGQKVEFLVSFYNNEISEKSEIFDDQFSVERPDGSNFTLKIRSTKLEDSAMYFCASRTGGVGRQETQYFGPGTRLLVL.

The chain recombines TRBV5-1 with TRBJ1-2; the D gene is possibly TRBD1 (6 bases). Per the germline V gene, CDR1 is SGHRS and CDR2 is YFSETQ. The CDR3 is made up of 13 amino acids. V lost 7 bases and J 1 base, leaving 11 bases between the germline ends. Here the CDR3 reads CASVAGVNYGYTF. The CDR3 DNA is TGCGCCAGCGTGGCAGGGGTTAACTATGGCTACACCTTC.

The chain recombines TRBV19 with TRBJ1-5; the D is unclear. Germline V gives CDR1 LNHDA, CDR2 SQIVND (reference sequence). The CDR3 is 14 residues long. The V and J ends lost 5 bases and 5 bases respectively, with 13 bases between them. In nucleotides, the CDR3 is TGTGCCAGTAGTCAACCGGGCCGTCATCAGCCCCAGCATTTT. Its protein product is CASSQPGRHQPQHF.

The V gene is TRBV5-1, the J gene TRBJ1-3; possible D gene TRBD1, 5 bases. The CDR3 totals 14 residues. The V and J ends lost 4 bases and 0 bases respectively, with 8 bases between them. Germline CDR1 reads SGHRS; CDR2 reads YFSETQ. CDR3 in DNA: TGCGCCAGCAGCACCGACAGCTCTGGAAACACCATATATTTT. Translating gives CASSTDSSGNTIYF.

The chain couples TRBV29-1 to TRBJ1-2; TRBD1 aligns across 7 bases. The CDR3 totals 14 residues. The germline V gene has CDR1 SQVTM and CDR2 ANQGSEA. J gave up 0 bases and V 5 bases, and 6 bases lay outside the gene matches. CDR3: CSVLTGNSNYGYTF. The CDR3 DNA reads TGCAGCGTTCTGACAGGGAACTCTAACTATGGCTACACCTTC.

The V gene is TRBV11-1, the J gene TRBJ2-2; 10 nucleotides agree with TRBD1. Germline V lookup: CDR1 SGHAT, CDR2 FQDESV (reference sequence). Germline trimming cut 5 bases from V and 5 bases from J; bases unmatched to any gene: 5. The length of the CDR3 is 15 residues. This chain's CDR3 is CASSRQGARTGELFF. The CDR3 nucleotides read TGTGCCAGCAGCCGACAGGGGGCGCGAACCGGGGAGCTGTTTTTT.

CDR3 bases: TGCGCCAGCAGCTTCAGCCACCTGAACACTGAAGCTTTCTTT. Translation gives CASSFSHLNTEAFF. This chain connects TRBV5-1 to TRBJ1-1; no clear D gene. Between the trimmed V and J ends, which lost 2 bases and 0 bases, there was a span of 8 bases. The germline V gene has CDR1 SGHRS and CDR2 YFSETQ. The CDR3 runs 14 residues.

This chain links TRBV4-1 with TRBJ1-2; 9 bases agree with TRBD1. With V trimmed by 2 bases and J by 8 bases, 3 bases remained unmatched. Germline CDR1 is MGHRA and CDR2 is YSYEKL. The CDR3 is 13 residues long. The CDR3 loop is CASSQTGGKGYTF. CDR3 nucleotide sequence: TGCGCCAGCAGCCAAACAGGGGGCAAAGGCTACACCTTC.

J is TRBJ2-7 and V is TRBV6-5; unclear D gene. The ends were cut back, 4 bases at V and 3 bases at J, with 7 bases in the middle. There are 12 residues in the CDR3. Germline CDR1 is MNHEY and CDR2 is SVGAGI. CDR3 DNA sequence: TGTGCCAGCAGTTCGCACTACTACGAGCAGTACTTC. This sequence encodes CASSSHYYEQYF.

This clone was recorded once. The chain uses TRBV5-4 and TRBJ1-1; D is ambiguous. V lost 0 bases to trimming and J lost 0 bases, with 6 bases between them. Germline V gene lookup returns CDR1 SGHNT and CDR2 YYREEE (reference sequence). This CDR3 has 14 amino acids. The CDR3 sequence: CASSLAPMNTEAFF. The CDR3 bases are TGTGCCAGCAGCTTGGCCCCCATGAACACTGAAGCTTTCTTT.

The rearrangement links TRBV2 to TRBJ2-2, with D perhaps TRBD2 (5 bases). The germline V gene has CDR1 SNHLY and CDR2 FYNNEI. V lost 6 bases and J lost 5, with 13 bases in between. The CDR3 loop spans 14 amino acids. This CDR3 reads CASRNAGETGELFF. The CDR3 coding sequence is TGTGCCAGCAGAAACGCCGGGGAGACCGGGGAGCTGTTTTTT.

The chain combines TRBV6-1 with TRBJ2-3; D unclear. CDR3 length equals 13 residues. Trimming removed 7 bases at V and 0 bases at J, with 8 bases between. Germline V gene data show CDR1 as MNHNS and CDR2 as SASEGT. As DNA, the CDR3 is TGTGCCAGCACCTGGCGTAGCACAGATACGCAGTATTTT. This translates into CASTWRSTDTQYF.

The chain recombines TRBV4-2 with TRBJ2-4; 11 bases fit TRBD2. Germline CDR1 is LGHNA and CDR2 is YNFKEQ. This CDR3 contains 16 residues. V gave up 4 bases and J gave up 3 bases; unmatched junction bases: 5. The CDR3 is CASSPRLAGHKNIQYF. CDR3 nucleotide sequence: TGTGCCAGCAGCCCCCGACTAGCGGGACACAAAAACATTCAGTACTTC.